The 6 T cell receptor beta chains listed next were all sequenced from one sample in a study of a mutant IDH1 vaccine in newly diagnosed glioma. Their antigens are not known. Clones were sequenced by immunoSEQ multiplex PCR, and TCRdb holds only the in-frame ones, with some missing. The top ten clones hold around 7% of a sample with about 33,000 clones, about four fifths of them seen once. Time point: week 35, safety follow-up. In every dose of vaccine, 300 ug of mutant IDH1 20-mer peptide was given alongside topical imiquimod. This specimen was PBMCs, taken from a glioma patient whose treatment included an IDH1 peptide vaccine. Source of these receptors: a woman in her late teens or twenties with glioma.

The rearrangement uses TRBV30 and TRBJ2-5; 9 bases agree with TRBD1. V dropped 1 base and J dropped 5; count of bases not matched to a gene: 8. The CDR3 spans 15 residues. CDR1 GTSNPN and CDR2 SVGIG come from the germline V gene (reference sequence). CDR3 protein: CAWSASGTGKETQYF. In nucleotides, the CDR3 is TGTGCCTGGAGTGCATCCGGGACAGGGAAGGAGACCCAGTACTTC.

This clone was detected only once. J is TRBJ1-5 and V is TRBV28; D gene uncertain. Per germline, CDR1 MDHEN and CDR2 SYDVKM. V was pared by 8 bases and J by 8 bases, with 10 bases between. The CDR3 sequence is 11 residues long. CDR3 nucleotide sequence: TGTGCCAGCCAAAGGGTAGAGCCCCAGCATTTT. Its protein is CASQRVEPQHF.

The CDR3 here is CASSLNMGTASYEQYF. Here the CDR3 DNA reads TGTGCCAGCAGTTTAAATATGGGGACAGCTTCCTACGAGCAGTACTTC. V gene TRBV27 combines with J gene TRBJ2-7, with 7 nucleotides matching TRBD1. The junction had 8 bases not matched to a gene; V was cut back by 2 bases and J by 1 base. The CDR3 runs 16 residues. Looked up from germline, CDR1 is MNHEY and CDR2 is SMNVEV (reference sequence).

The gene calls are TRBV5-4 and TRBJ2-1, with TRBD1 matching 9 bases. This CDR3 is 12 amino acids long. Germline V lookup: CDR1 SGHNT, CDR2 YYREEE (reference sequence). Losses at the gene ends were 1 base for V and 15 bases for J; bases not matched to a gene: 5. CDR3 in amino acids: CASSLQQGAPFF. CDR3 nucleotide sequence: TGTGCCAGCAGCTTGCAACAGGGGGCTCCGTTCTTC.

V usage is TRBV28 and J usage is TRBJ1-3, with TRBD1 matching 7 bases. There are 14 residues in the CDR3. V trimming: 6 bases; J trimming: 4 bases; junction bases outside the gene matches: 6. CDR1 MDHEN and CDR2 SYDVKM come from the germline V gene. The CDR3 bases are TGTGCCAGCAGACAGGGGATGGGCGGAAACACCATATATTTT. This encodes CASRQGMGGNTIYF. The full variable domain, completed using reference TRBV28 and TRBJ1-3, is DVKVTQSSRYLVKRTGEKVFLECVQDMDHENMFWYRQDPGLGLRLIYFSYDVKMKEKGDIPEGYSVSREKKERFSLILESASTNQTSMYLCASRQGMGGNTIYFGEGSWLTVV.

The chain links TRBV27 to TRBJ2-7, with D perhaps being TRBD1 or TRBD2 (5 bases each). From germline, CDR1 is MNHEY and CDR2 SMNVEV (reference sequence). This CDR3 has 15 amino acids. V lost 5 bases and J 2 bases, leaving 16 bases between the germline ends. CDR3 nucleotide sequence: TGTGCCAGCAGTCCAGGGACGGCTCCCCCCTACGAGCAGTACTTC. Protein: CASSPGTAPPYEQYF.